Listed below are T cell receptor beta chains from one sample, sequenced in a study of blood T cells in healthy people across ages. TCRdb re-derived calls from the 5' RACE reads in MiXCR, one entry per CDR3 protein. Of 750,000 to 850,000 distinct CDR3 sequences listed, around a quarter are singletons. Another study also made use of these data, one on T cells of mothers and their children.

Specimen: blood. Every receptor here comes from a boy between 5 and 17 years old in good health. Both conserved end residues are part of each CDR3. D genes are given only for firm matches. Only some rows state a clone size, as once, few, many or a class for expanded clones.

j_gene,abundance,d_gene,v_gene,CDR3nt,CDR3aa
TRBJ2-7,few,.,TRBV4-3,TGCGCCAGCAGCCAAGAACACGGGTTAACCTACGAGCAGTACTTC,CASSQEHGLTYEQYF
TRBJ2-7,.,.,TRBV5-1,TGCGCTAGCAGCGAGGACAACAAGCCCTACGAGCAGTACTTC,CASSEDNKPYEQYF
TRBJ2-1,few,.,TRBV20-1,TGCAGTGCTGGGACTCCCAACAATGAGCAGTTCTTC,CSAGTPNNEQFF
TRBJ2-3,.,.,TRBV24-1,TGTGCCACCAGTGGAGTTTACGGGAAGGCGCGAGGCACAGATACGCAGTATTTT,CATSGVYGKARGTDTQYF
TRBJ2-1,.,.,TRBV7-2,TGTGCCAGCAGCTTAGTGAGGACCGAGAGGGGTGAGCAGTTCTTC,CASSLVRTERGEQFF
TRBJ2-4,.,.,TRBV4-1,TGCGCCAGCAGCCAAGATTTGTACATTCAGTACTTC,CASSQDLYIQYF
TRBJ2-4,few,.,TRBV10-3,TGTGCCATCAGTGTAGGGGCAGGGGTTGGCAAAAACATTCAGTACTTC,CAISVGAGVGKNIQYF
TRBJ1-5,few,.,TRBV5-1,TGCGCCAGCAGACGGAGGACGGTAGACGATCAGCCCCAGCATTTT,CASRRRTVDDQPQHF
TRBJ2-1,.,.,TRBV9,TGTGCCAGCAGCCCACAGATTCGGGTAGAAGGGTACAATGAGCAGTTCTTC,CASSPQIRVEGYNEQFF
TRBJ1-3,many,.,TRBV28,TGTGCCAGCAGTTTAAGGGGTTCTGGAAACACCATATATTTT,CASSLRGSGNTIYF
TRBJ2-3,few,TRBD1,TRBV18,TGTGCCAGCTCACCGCGAAGCCTGGGACAGGGGATGACAGATACGCAGTATTTT,CASSPRSLGQGMTDTQYF
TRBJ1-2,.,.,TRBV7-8,TGTGCCAGCAGCTTAAAATTTGTGGCACAGCCTGTTGGCTACACCTTC,CASSLKFVAQPVGYTF
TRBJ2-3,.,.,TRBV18,TGTGCCAGCTCACCGGGCGCGACAGGTGGAACGCAGTATTTT,CASSPGATGGTQYF
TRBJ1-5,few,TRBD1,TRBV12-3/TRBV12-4,TGTGCCAGCAGCCCCGGGACAGGGGCCTCTACCAACCATTTT,CASSPGTGASTNHF
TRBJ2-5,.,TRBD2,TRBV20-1,TGCAGTGCTAATAGCGGGGACCTTTTTTTCGGGGAGCAGTACTTC,CSANSGDLFFGEQYF
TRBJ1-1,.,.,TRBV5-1,TGCGCCAGCACCCTAGTCGGGGACTGGAACACTGAAGCTTTCTTT,CASTLVGDWNTEAFF
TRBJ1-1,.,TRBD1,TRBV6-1,TGTGCCAGCAGTGAGGCCGGGACAGGGGGGACTGAAGCTTTCTTT,CASSEAGTGGTEAFF
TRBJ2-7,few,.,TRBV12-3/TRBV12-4,TGTGCCAGCAGGTCAACAGGGGGGGGAACCTACGAGCAGTACTTC,CASRSTGGGTYEQYF
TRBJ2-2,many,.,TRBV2,TGTGCCAGCAGTGAAAACTTTGGAAACACCGGGGAGCTGTTTTTT,CASSENFGNTGELFF
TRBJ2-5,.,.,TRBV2,TGTGCCAGCGTCCAAGAGACCCAGTACTTC,CASVQETQYF
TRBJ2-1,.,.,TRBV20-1,TGCAGTCCACTTAACAATGAGCAGTTCTTC,CSPLNNEQFF
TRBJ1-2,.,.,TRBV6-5,TGTGCCAGCAGACAGTTCCGGTATGGCTACACCTTC,CASRQFRYGYTF
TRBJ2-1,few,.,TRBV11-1,TGTGCCAGCAGCACCCGGACAGCTGACTCCTACAATGAGCAGTTCTTC,CASSTRTADSYNEQFF
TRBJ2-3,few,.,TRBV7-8,TGTGCCAGCAGCTTAGATCAGAGGGCCACAGATACGCAGTATTTT,CASSLDQRATDTQYF
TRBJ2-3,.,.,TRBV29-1,TGCAGCGTCCAGGGAAAATACACAGATACGCAGTATTTT,CSVQGKYTDTQYF
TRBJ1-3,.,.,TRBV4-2,TGTGCCAGCAGCCCAAGGCAGGGGCAGTCTGGAAACACCATATATTTT,CASSPRQGQSGNTIYF